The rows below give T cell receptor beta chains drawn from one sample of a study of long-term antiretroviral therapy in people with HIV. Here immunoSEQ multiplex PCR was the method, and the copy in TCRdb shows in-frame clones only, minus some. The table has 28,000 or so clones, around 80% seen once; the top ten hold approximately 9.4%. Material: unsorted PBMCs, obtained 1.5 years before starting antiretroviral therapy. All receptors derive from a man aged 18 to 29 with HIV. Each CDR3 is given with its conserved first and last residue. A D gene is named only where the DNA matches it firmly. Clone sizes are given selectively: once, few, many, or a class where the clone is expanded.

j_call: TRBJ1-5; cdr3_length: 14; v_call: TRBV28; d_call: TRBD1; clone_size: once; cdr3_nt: TGTGCCAGCAGTCCACGGACAGGGGGTCAGCCCCAGCATTTT; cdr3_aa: CASSPRTGGQPQHF
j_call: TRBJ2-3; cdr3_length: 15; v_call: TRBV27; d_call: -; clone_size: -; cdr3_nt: TGTGCCAGCAGTCAAGCCGGGATTAGCACAGATACGCAGTATTTT; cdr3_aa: CASSQAGISTDTQYF
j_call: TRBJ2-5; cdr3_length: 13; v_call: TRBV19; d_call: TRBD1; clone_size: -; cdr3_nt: TGTGCCAGTAGTTCACAGGGGCAAGAGACCCAGTACTTC; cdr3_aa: CASSSQGQETQYF
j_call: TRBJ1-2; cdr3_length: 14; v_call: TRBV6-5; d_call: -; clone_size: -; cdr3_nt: TGTGCCAGCAGTTACGGGGTTACAGGCTATGGCTACACCTTC; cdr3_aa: CASSYGVTGYGYTF
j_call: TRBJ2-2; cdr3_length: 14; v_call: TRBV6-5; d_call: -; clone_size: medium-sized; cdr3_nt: TGTGCCAGCAAAAGGGACGCGAACACCGGGGAGCTGTTTTTT; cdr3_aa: CASKRDANTGELFF
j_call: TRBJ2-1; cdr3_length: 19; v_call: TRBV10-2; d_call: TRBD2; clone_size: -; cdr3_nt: TGCGCCAGCAGTGATTGGGGACTAGCGGGGGGCCATCCCTACAATGAGCAGTTCTTC; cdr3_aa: CASSDWGLAGGHPYNEQFF
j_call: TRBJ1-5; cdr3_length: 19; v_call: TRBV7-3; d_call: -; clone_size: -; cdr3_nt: TGTGCCAGCAGCTCCGGGTTGGGGGCAAGGCGTCAAGGCAATCAGCCCCAGCATTTT; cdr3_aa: CASSSGLGARRQGNQPQHF
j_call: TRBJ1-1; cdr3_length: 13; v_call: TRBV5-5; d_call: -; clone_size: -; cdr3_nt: TGTGCCAGCAGCCTTAGACAGTTGACTGAAGCTTTCTTT; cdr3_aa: CASSLRQLTEAFF
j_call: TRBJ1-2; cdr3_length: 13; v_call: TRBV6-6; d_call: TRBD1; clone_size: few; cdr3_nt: TGTGCCGGCAGGGGACAGTCAGAATATGGCTACACCTTC; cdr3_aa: CAGRGQSEYGYTF
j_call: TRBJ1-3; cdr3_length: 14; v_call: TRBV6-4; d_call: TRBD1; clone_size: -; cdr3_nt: TGTGCCAGCAGTGACTCGGGACAGGGAAACACCATATATTTT; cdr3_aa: CASSDSGQGNTIYF
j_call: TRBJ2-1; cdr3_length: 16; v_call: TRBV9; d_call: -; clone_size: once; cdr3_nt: TGTGCCAGCAGCGTAGCTTCGGTAGCTATCCACAATGAGCAGTTCTTC; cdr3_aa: CASSVASVAIHNEQFF
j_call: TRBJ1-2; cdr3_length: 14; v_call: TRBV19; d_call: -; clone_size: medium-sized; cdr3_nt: TGTGCCAGTAGTATAGCGGCCGGGGAATATGGCTACACCTTC; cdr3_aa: CASSIAAGEYGYTF
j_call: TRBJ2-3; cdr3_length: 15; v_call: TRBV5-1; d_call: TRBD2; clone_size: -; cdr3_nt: TGCGCCAGCAGGGCCACTAGCGTCAGCACAGATACGCAGTATTTT; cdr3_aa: CASRATSVSTDTQYF
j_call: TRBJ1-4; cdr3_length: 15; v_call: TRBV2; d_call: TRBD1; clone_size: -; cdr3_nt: TGTGCCAGCAGCTACCCCGGGACAGCTAATGAAAAACTGTTTTTT; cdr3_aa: CASSYPGTANEKLFF
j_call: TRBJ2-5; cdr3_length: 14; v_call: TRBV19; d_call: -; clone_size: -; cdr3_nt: TGTGCCAGTAGTAGGGCGTTGTACCAAGAGACCCAGTACTTC; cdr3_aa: CASSRALYQETQYF
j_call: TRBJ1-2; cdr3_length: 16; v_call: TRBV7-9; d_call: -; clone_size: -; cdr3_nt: TGTGCCAGCAGCTCCCCCCAAACGGGGGTTATCTATGGCTACACCTTC; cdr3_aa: CASSSPQTGVIYGYTF
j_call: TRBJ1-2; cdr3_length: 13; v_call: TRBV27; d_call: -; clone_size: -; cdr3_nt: TGTGCCAGCAGCCTGACCGTCACTTATGGCTACACCTTC; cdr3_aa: CASSLTVTYGYTF
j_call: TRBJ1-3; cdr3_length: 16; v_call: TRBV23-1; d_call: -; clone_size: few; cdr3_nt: TGCGCCAGCAGTCAATCGCGGGGGGTAAATGGAAACACCATATATTTT; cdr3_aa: CASSQSRGVNGNTIYF